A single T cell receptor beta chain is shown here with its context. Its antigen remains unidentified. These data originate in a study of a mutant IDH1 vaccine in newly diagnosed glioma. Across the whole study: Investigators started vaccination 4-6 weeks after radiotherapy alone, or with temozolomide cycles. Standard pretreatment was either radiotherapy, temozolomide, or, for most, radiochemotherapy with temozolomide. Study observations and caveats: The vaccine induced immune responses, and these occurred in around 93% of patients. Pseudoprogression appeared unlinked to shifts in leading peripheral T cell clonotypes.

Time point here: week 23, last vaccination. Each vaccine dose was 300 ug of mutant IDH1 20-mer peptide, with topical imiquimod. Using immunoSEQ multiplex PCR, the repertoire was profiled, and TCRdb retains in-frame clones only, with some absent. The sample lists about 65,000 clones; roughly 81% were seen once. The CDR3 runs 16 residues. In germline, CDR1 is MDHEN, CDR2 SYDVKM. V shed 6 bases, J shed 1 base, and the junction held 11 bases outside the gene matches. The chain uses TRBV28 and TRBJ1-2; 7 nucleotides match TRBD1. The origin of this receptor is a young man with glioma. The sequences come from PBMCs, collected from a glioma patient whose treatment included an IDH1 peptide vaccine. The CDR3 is CASSPGTALFNYGYTF. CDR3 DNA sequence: TGTGCCAGCAGCCCTGGGACAGCCCTTTTTAACTATGGCTACACCTTC.